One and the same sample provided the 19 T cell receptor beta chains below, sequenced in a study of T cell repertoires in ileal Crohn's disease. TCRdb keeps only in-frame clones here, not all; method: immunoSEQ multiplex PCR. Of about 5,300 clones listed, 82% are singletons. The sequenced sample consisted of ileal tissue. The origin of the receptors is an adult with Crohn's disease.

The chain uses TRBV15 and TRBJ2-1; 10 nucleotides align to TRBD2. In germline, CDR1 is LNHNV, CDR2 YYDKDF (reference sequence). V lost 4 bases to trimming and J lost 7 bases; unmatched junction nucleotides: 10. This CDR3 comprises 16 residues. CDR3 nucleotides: TGTGCCACCAGCACCTTCCTAGCGGGAGTTGGGAATGAGCAGTTCTTC. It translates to CATSTFLAGVGNEQFF. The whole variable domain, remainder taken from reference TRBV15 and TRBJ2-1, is DAMVIQNPRYQVTQFGKPVTLSCSQTLNHNVMYWYQQKSSQAPKLLFHYYDKDFNNEADTPDNFQSRRPNTSFCFLDIRSPGLGDTAMYLCATSTFLAGVGNEQFFGPGTRLTVL.

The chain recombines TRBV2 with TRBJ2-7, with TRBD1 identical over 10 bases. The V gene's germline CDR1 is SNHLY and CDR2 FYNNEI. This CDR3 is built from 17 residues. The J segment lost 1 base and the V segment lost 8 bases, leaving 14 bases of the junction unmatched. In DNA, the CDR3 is TGTGCCAGCCGAATAGCGGGACAGGGGATGGGATCCTACGAGCAGTACTTC. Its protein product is CASRIAGQGMGSYEQYF.

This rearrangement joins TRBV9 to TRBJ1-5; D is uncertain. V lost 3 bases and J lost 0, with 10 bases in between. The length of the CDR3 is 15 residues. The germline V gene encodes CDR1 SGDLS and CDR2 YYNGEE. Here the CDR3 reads CASSAEGYSNQPQHF. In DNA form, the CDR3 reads TGTGCCAGCAGCGCCGAGGGATATAGCAATCAGCCCCAGCATTTT. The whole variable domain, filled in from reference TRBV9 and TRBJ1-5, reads DSGVTQTPKHLITATGQRVTLRCSPRSGDLSVYWYQQSLDQGLQFLIQYYNGEERAKGNILERFSAQQFPDLHSELNLSSLELGDSALYFCASSAEGYSNQPQHFGDGTRLSIL.

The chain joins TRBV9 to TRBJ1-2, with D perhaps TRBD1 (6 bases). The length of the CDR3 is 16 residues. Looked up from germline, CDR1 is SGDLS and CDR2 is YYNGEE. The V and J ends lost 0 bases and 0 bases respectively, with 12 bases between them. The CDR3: CASSVVDRGANYGYTF. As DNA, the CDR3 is TGTGCCAGCAGCGTAGTTGATAGGGGGGCTAACTATGGCTACACCTTC.

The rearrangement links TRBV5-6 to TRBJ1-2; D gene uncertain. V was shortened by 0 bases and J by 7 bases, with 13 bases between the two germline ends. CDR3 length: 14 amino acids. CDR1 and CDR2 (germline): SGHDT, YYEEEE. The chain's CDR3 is CASSLDWREAGYTF. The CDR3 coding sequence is TGTGCCAGCAGCTTGGATTGGAGGGAAGCTGGCTACACCTTC.

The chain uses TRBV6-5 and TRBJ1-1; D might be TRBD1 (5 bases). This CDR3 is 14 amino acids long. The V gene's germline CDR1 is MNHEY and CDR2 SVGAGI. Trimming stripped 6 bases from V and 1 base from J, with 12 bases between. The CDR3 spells CASRWGGENTEAFF. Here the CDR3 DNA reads TGTGCCAGCAGATGGGGGGGGGAGAACACTGAAGCTTTCTTT.

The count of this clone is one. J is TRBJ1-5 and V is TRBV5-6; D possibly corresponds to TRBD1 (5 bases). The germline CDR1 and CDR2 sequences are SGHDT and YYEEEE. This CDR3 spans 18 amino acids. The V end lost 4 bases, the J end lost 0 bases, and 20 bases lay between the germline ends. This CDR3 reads CASSVGRGTFPSNQPQHF. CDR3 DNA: TGTGCCAGCAGCGTAGGGAGGGGAACGTTTCCTAGCAATCAGCCCCAGCATTTT.

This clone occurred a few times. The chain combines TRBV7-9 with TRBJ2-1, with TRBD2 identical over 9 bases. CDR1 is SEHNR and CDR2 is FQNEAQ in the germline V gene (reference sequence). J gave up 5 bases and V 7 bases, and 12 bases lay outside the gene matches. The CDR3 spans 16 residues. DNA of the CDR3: TGTGCCAGCAACCTCATAGCGGGGGTAAACAACAATGAGCAGTTCTTC. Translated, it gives CASNLIAGVNNNEQFF.

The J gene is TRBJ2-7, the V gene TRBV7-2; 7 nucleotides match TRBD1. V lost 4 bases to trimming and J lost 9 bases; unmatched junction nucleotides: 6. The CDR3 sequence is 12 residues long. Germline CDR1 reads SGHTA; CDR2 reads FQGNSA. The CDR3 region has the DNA TGTGCCAGCAGCTATGACAGGGTGGTGCAGTACTTC. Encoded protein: CASSYDRVVQYF.

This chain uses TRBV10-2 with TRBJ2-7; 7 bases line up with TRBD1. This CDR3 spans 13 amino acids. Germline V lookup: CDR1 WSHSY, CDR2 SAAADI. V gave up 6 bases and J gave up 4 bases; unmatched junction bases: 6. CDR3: CASRLGTVYEQYF. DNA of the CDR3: TGCGCCAGCAGACTTGGGACAGTTTACGAGCAGTACTTC.

The CDR3 bases are TGTGCCAGCAGTTACGGGGCGGGAGGGACCGAGCAGTACTTC. It codes for CASSYGAGGTEQYF. The chain recombines TRBV6-6 with TRBJ2-7; 9 positions match TRBD2. V dropped 2 bases and J dropped 6; count of bases not matched to a gene: 5. This CDR3 is 14 amino acids long. The germline V gene encodes CDR1 MNHNY and CDR2 SVGAGI (reference sequence).

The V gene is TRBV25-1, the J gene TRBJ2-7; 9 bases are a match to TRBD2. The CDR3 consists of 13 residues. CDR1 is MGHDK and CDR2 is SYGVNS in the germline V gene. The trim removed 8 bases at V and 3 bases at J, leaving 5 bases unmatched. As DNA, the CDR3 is TGTGCCAGCGAGCCTAGCGGGATCTACGAGCAGTACTTC. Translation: CASEPSGIYEQYF.

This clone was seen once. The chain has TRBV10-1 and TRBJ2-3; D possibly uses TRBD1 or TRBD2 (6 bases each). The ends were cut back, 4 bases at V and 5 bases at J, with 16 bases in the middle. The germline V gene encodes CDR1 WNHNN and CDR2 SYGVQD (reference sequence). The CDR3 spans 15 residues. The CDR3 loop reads CASSGRGEFVDTQYF. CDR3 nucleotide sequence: TGCGCCAGCAGTGGTAGGGGGGAGTTTGTAGATACGCAGTATTTT.

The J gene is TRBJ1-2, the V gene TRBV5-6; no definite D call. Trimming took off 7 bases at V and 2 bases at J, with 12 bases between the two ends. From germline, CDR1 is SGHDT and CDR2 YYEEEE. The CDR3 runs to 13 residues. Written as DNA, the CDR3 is TGTGCCAGCGTCCCTGGCAGAAACTATGGCTACACCTTC. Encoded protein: CASVPGRNYGYTF.

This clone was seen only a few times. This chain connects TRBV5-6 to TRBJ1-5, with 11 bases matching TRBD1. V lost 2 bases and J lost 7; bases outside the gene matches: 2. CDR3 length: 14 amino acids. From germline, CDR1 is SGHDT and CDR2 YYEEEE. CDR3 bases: TGTGCCAGCAGCTTTTGGACAGGGGGCCAGCCCCAGCATTTT. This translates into CASSFWTGGQPQHF.

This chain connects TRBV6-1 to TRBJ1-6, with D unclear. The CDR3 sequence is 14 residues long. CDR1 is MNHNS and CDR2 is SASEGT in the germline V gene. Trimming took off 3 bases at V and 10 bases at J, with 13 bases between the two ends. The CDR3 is CASSDGILGSPLHF. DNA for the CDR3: TGTGCCAGCAGTGATGGGATCCTGGGGTCACCCCTCCACTTT.

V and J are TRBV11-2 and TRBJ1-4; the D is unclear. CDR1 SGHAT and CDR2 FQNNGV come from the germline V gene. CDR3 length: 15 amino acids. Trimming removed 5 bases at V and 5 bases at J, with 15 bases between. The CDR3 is CASSQRASRNEKLFF. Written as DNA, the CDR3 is TGTGCCAGCAGCCAAAGGGCCAGCAGAAATGAAAAACTGTTTTTT.

The CDR3 is CASSYLGQRDQPQHF. Here the CDR3 DNA reads TGTGCCAGCAGTTACCTAGGACAGCGAGATCAGCCCCAGCATTTT. V and J are TRBV6-5 and TRBJ1-5, with D possibly TRBD1 on 6 matching bases. CDR1 is MNHEY, CDR2 SVGAGI, per germline. V lost 2 bases, J lost 5 bases, and 13 bases lay in between. There are 15 residues in the CDR3.

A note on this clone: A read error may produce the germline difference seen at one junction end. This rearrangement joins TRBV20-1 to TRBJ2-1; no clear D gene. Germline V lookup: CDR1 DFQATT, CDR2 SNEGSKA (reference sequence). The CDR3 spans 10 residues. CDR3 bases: TGCAGTGCTAGAGAGACCCTGGCAGTCTTC. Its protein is CSARETLAVF.